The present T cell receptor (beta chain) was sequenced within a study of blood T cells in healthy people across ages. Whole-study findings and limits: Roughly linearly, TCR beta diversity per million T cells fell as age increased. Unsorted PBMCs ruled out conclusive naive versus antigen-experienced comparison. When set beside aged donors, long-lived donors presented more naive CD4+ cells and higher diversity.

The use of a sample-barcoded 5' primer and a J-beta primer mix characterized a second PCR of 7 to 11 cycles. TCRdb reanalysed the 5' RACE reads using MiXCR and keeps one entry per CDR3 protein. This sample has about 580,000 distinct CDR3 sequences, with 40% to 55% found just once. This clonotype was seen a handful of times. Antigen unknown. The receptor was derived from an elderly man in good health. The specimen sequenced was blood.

CDR3 protein: CAISDLGLAGLNEQFF. The DNA for the CDR3 is TGTGCCATCAGTGATCTAGGACTAGCGGGACTCAATGAGCAGTTCTTC. This chain connects TRBV10-3 to TRBJ2-1; 12 bases fit TRBD2. The CDR3 is made up of 16 amino acids. CDR1 and CDR2 from the germline V gene are ENHRY and SYGVKD. The trim removed 3 bases at V and 6 bases at J, leaving 6 bases unmatched.